The 26 T cell receptor beta chains below come from one sample, sequenced in a study of T cells in Graves' hyperthyroidism and ophthalmopathy (dated by TCRdb to about 2019). The library was produced with multiplex PCR. Data came from an Illumina HiSeq 2000. The TCR beta CDR3 regions were amplified from RNA transcripts. A first-round RT-PCR of the TCR CDR3 used the HTBI primer set with the Qiagen OneStep RT-PCR kit. TCRdb took the public reads, trimmed them with fastp at Q25, ran MiXCR for clone calling and kept in-frame beta chains. All rows with the same CDR3 protein become a single entry with the most common DNA and genes. Present in this sample are around 210,000 distinct CDR3 sequences, roughly a sixth of which were seen just once. The ten largest clones add up to 53% of the sample. The sequencing input was blood. The receptors shown here come from a woman aged 45-65 years with Graves' hyperthyroidism.

The chain recombines TRBV9 with TRBJ1-1; 7 nucleotides agree with TRBD1. Germline V gives CDR1 SGDLS, CDR2 YYNGEE. This CDR3 spans 14 amino acids. V was pared by 0 bases and J by 6 bases, with 5 bases of the junction left unmatched. The CDR3 loop reads CASSVVAQGAEAFF. CDR3 sequence (DNA): TGTGCCAGCAGCGTAGTAGCTCAGGGGGCTGAAGCTTTCTTT.

Many counts were recorded for this clonotype. The rearrangement links TRBV24-1 to TRBJ2-3, with TRBD2 as a possible D gene (6 bases). The CDR3 has 16 residues. Per germline, CDR1 KGHDR and CDR2 SFDVKD. The ends were cut back, 4 bases at V and 2 bases at J, with 15 bases in the middle. CDR3 nucleotides: TGTGCCACCAGTGACATAGCGGCGAGTCTCACAGATACGCAGTATTTT. Its translation: CATSDIAASLTDTQYF.

The rearrangement links TRBV5-6 to TRBJ1-2; D uncertain. CDR1 is SGHDT, CDR2 YYEEEE, per germline. V lost 1 base, J lost 8 bases, and 6 bases lay in between. The CDR3 runs to 11 residues. CDR3 nucleotides: TGTGCCAGCAGCTTGCGAGTAGGCTACACCTTC. Encoded protein: CASSLRVGYTF.

V gene TRBV20-1 combines with J gene TRBJ2-3, with 9 bases fitting TRBD1. Germline V lookup: CDR1 DFQATT, CDR2 SNEGSKA (reference sequence). CDR3 length: 15 residues. V was pared by 6 bases and J by 1 base, with 8 bases of the junction left unmatched. CDR3 DNA: TGCAGTGCAATAACCGGGACAGGGCGCACAGATACGCAGTATTTT. It is translated as CSAITGTGRTDTQYF.

This clonotype was observed a handful of times. The V and J genes are TRBV7-6 and TRBJ1-2, with TRBD1 matching over 9 bases. CDR1 is SGHVS and CDR2 is FNYEAQ in the germline V gene. This CDR3 spans 15 amino acids. V dropped 0 bases and J dropped 4; count of bases not matched to a gene: 3. The CDR3 sequence: CASSLADRGTYGYTF. CDR3 coding DNA: TGTGCCAGCAGCTTAGCGGACAGGGGAACCTATGGCTACACCTTC.

The V call is TRBV20-1, the J call TRBJ1-5; 7 positions match TRBD1. CDR1 DFQATT and CDR2 SNEGSKA come from the germline V gene (reference sequence). CDR3 length: 17 amino acids. The J segment lost 0 bases and the V segment lost 7 bases, leaving 15 bases of the junction unmatched. The CDR3 sequence is CSVPREGQTYSNQPQHF. CDR3 nucleotide sequence: TGCAGTGTCCCCAGGGAGGGACAGACCTATAGCAATCAGCCCCAGCATTTT.

This chain uses TRBV28 with TRBJ1-2; D possibly corresponds to TRBD1 (6 bases). This CDR3 contains 15 residues. Germline CDR1 reads MDHEN; CDR2 reads SYDVKM. Trimming pared 1 base from V and 4 bases from J, leaving 13 bases between. The CDR3 DNA reads TGTGCCAGCAGTTTATCACAGGGAGGCGGCTATGGCTACACCTTC. As protein: CASSLSQGGGYGYTF.

Many counts were recorded for this clonotype. The chain carries TRBV20-1 and TRBJ1-2; tentative D call: TRBD1 (5 bases). This CDR3 has 13 residues. Deletions cut 2 bases from V and 4 bases from J, with 11 bases between. Germline V CDR1 and CDR2: DFQATT, SNEGSKA (reference sequence). The CDR3 reads CSARPGTVYGYTF. DNA for the CDR3: TGCAGTGCTAGACCCGGGACCGTCTATGGCTACACCTTC.

The sample holds many counts of this clonotype. V usage is TRBV28 and J usage is TRBJ1-2; 7 bases are a match to TRBD1. CDR3 length equals 13 residues. V lost 8 bases and J lost 7; bases outside the gene matches: 10. The germline CDR1 and CDR2 sequences are MDHEN and SYDVKM. CDR3: CASAFRGLRGYTF. CDR3 nucleotides: TGTGCCAGCGCGTTTAGGGGGCTACGTGGCTACACCTTC.

This clonotype has more than one count but fewer than ten. The gene calls are TRBV6-1 and TRBJ2-5; D perhaps matches TRBD2 (6 bases). Trimming stripped 5 bases from V and 5 bases from J, with 9 bases between. Germline V gene lookup returns CDR1 MNHNS and CDR2 SASEGT. The CDR3 is 12 amino acids. The CDR3 DNA follows: TGTGCCAGCAGTTCTGCGGGGGAGACCCAGTACTTC. Translation gives CASSSAGETQYF.

The chain recombines TRBV6-5 with TRBJ2-7; the D is unclear. Germline CDR1 MNHEY, CDR2 SVGAGI. V dropped 2 bases and J dropped 3 bases, with 8 bases sitting between them. The CDR3 has 13 amino acids. The CDR3 loop reads CASSYGSDYEQYF. CDR3 DNA sequence: TGTGCCAGCAGTTACGGAAGCGACTACGAGCAGTACTTC.

Only a few counts were recorded for this clonotype. The chain is built from TRBV12-3 or TRBV12-4 and TRBJ1-1; D call uncertain. The germline V and J ends were trimmed by 1 base and 6 bases, with 12 bases remaining between them. The CDR3 is 14 residues long. The chain's CDR3 is CASSLGGLASEAFF. CDR3 bases: TGTGCCAGCAGTTTAGGCGGATTAGCTTCTGAAGCTTTCTTT.

A few counts support this clonotype. V is TRBV15 and J is TRBJ2-2; 7 nucleotides align to TRBD2. The CDR3 covers 17 residues. The V segment lost 0 bases and the J segment 5 bases; nucleotides outside the gene matches: 9. Germline CDR1 and CDR2: LNHNV and YYDKDF (reference sequence). CDR3 in amino acids: CATSRDRVGRWTGELFF. In DNA, the CDR3 is TGTGCCACCAGCAGAGATCGGGTCGGGAGGTGGACCGGGGAGCTGTTTTTT.

This clonotype was detected many times. The V and J genes are TRBV7-2 and TRBJ2-1, with D hard to call. Germline assignment: CDR1 SGHTA and CDR2 FQGNSA. There are 13 residues in the CDR3. Trimming removed 4 bases at V and 8 bases at J, with 12 bases between. CDR3 in amino acids: CASSYRVQHEQFF. The CDR3 DNA is TGTGCCAGCAGCTATAGAGTCCAGCATGAGCAGTTCTTC.

V usage is TRBV6-1 and J usage is TRBJ1-6, with D unclear. The CDR3 runs to 18 residues. Germline CDR1 and CDR2: MNHNS and SASEGT. Trimming removed 6 bases from V and 5 bases from J, with 23 bases in between. CDR3 bases: TGTGCCAGCAGCGCCGGGGAATGGCACGAGTCAGATAATTCACCCCTCCACTTT. Translated, it gives CASSAGEWHESDNSPLHF.

This clonotype was seen at least ten times. V usage is TRBV3-1 and J usage is TRBJ2-7, with a possible D match to TRBD2 (5 bases). The length of the CDR3 is 12 residues. V lost 2 bases and J lost 8, with 10 bases in between. Germline V lookup: CDR1 LGHDT, CDR2 YNNKEL (reference sequence). CDR3 protein: CASSQPSLQQYF. CDR3 coding DNA: TGTGCCAGCAGCCAACCTAGCTTACAGCAGTACTTC.

This chain uses TRBV10-2 with TRBJ2-7; maybe TRBD2 (6 bases). Germline V gives CDR1 WSHSY, CDR2 SAAADI. Trimming took off 4 bases at V and 7 bases at J, with 23 bases between the two ends. The CDR3 has 16 amino acids. CDR3 region: CASSGLGSGVAFEQYF. The CDR3 bases are TGCGCCAGCAGTGGACTAGGTTCGGGAGTAGCTTTTGAGCAGTACTTC.

The chain recombines TRBV24-1 with TRBJ2-7, with D uncertain. CDR3 length equals 15 residues. V was shortened by 4 bases and J by 2 bases, with 14 bases between the two germline ends. Germline V gives CDR1 KGHDR, CDR2 SFDVKD. CDR3 amino acids: CATSDNDDEAYEQYF. As DNA, the CDR3 is TGTGCCACCAGTGACAACGATGACGAAGCCTACGAGCAGTACTTC.

The CDR3 here is CSAADGRGYEQYF. CDR3 bases: TGCAGTGCCGCGGATGGCAGGGGCTACGAGCAGTACTTC. The rearrangement uses TRBV20-1 and TRBJ2-7, with D maybe TRBD1 (6 bases). The CDR3 covers 13 residues. Germline V gene data show CDR1 as DFQATT and CDR2 as SNEGSKA (reference sequence). V was shortened by 6 bases and J by 3 bases, with 15 bases between the two germline ends.

The count of this clonotype is one. The chain employs TRBV12-3 or TRBV12-4 and TRBJ2-3; 11 bases match TRBD2. The V and J ends lost 7 bases and 2 bases, in that order; junction bases with no gene match: 11. The CDR3 extends over 17 amino acids. The CDR3 spells CASTLGLADTATDTQYF. CDR3 nucleotide sequence: TGTGCCAGCACCTTGGGACTAGCGGACACGGCCACAGATACGCAGTATTTT.

This clonotype was counted many times. The rearrangement uses TRBV28 and TRBJ1-4; 7 bases agree with TRBD1. V lost 6 bases to trimming and J lost 7 bases; unmatched junction nucleotides: 11. The CDR3 is 15 amino acids. Germline V gene sequence: CDR1 MDHEN, CDR2 SYDVKM. CDR3 residues: CASRRAQGSSEKLFF. The CDR3 DNA reads TGTGCCAGCAGACGGGCACAGGGGTCGAGTGAAAAACTGTTTTTT.

In this sample, this clonotype turned up many times. The J gene is TRBJ2-1, the V gene TRBV30; 8 nucleotides line up with TRBD2. Per the germline V gene, CDR1 is GTSNPN and CDR2 is SVGIG (reference sequence). V dropped 2 bases and J dropped 10; count of bases not matched to a gene: 10. The CDR3 is made up of 14 amino acids. The CDR3 DNA sequence: TGTGCCTGGAGTATGGGCGGGGGGTCCCGGGAGCAGTTCTTC. It is translated as CAWSMGGGSREQFF.

This chain joins TRBV7-6 and TRBJ2-7; D is undetermined. V was pared by 3 bases and J by 6 bases, with 12 bases between. Germline V lookup: CDR1 SGHVS, CDR2 FNYEAQ. CDR3 size: 13 residues. CDR3 loop: CASSFGRRGEQYF. The CDR3 bases are TGTGCCAGCAGCTTCGGAAGGAGAGGCGAGCAGTACTTC.

Many counts were recorded for this clonotype. This chain links TRBV12-3 or TRBV12-4 with TRBJ2-3; TRBD1 matches 9 bases. The CDR3 is 15 amino acids. Trimming removed 6 bases from V and 1 base from J; junction bases left unmatched: 5. The CDR3 nucleotides read TGTGCCAGCAGCGGGACAGGGAACGGCACAGATACGCAGTATTTT. It translates to CASSGTGNGTDTQYF.

This chain links TRBV7-2 with TRBJ2-1, with 9 bases matching TRBD2. The length of the CDR3 is 15 residues. Germline CDR1 and CDR2: SGHTA and FQGNSA. The J segment lost 6 bases and the V segment lost 3 bases, leaving 6 bases of the junction unmatched. CDR3 DNA: TGTGCCAGCAGCTTCGGCGGGAGGGCGGGCAATGAGCAGTTCTTC. Translating it yields CASSFGGRAGNEQFF.

Of note for this clonotype: This may arise from a read error, as a much more abundant clone is one base away. The chain uses TRBV7-9 and TRBJ2-1; 8 nucleotides agree with TRBD2. Per the germline V gene, CDR1 is SEHNR and CDR2 is FQNEAQ (reference sequence). Trimming cost V 5 bases and J 2 bases; bases outside gene matches: 11. The CDR3 is made up of 17 amino acids. The CDR3 bases are TGTGCCAGCAGCCGGGGCAGCGGGAGTTTTACCTACAATGAGCAGTTCTTC. Translating gives CASSRGSGSFTYNEQFF.